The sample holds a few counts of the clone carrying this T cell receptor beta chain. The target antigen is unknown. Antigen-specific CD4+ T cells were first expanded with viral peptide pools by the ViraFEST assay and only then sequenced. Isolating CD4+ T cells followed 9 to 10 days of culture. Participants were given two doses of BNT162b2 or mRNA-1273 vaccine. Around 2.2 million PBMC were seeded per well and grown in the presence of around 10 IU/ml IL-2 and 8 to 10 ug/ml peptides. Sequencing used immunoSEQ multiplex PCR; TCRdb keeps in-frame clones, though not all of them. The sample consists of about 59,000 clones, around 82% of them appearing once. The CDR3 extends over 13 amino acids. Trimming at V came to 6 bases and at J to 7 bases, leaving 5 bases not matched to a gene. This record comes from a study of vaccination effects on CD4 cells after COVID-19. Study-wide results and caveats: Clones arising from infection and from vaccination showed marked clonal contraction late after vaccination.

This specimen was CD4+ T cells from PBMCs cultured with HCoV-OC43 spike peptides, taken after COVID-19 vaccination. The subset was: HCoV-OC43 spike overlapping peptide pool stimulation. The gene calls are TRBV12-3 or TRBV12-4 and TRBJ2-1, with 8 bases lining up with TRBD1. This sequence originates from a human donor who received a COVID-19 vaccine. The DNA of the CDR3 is TGTGCCAGCAGAAGGACAGGGAGGAATGAGCAGTTCTTC. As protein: CASRRTGRNEQFF.